Shown below are 29 T cell receptor beta chains from a single sample sequenced in a study of beta chain features in type 1 diabetes. Expressed TCRB transcripts got sequenced, as all isolated RNA was reverse transcribed. Data came from immunoSEQ multiplex PCR; TCRdb stores just in-frame clones and leaves some out. The data contain just under 150,000 clones, about 10% of them singletons. Sequenced sample: naive CD4+ T cells from blood. These receptors came from a man younger than 30 in good health.

The chain combines TRBV7-2 with TRBJ2-1; the match to TRBD1 covers 10 bases. This CDR3 comprises 15 residues. Germline V gene lookup returns CDR1 SGHTA and CDR2 FQGNSA. Trimming removed 6 bases from V and 4 bases from J; junction bases left unmatched: 6. CDR3 sequence reads: CASRRPGQGYNEQFF. CDR3 nucleotides: TGTGCCAGCAGACGACCGGGACAGGGGTACAATGAGCAGTTCTTC.

This clone was seen only a few times. This sequence joins TRBV2 and TRBJ1-2; D ambiguous. V lost 5 bases, J lost 3 bases, and 10 bases lay in between. CDR1 is SNHLY and CDR2 is FYNNEI in the germline V gene. There are 13 residues in the CDR3. This CDR3 reads CASSKTSDYGYTF. CDR3 DNA: TGTGCCAGCAGTAAAACCAGTGACTATGGCTACACCTTC. Complete variable domain (other parts from reference TRBV2 and TRBJ1-2): EPEVTQTPSHQVTQMGQEVILRCVPISNHLYFYWYRQILGQKVEFLVSFYNNEISEKSEIFDDQFSVERPDGSNFTLKIRSTKLEDSAMYFCASSKTSDYGYTFGSGTRLTVV.

This clone was observed a handful of times. The rearrangement uses TRBV6-5 and TRBJ1-1; TRBD1 might be the D (5 bases). Between the trimmed V and J ends, which lost 3 bases and 5 bases, there was a span of 13 bases. This CDR3 has 14 amino acids. The germline V gene encodes CDR1 MNHEY and CDR2 SVGAGI. The CDR3 region is CASSYFDRETEAFF. DNA of the CDR3: TGTGCCAGCAGTTATTTCGACAGAGAAACTGAAGCTTTCTTT.

The CDR3 nucleotides read TGTGCCAGCAGTTACGAGGGATCCCTTAAATATGGCTACACCTTC. This encodes CASSYEGSLKYGYTF. The chain employs TRBV6-5 and TRBJ1-2, with unresolved D. This CDR3 has 15 residues. The germline CDR1 and CDR2 sequences are MNHEY and SVGAGI. V dropped 2 bases and J dropped 5 bases, with 15 bases sitting between them.

This clone was seen just once. Other nucleotide sequences from this sample produce the same CDR3. The rearrangement joins TRBV2 to TRBJ1-5; D unclear. The V gene lost 1 base and the J gene lost 5 bases, with 3 bases spanning the gap. The CDR3 covers 12 residues. Germline lookup yields CDR1 SNHLY and CDR2 FYNNEI. The CDR3 protein is CASSEGDQPQHF. The DNA of the CDR3 is TGTGCCAGCAGTGAAGGAGATCAGCCCCAGCATTTT.

Here the CDR3 DNA reads TGTGCCAGCAGCCAGGGACTAGCGTCGGATACGCAGTATTTT. This codes for CASSQGLASDTQYF. The genes are TRBV7-2 and TRBJ2-3, with TRBD2 matching over 10 bases. The trim removed 5 bases at V and 6 bases at J, leaving 5 bases unmatched. This CDR3 has 14 residues. The germline V gene encodes CDR1 SGHTA and CDR2 FQGNSA.

The V gene is TRBV9, the J gene TRBJ2-3; 10 positions match TRBD2. Germline assignment: CDR1 SGDLS and CDR2 YYNGEE. The CDR3 has 15 residues. J was trimmed by 5 bases and V by 4 bases; bases with no gene match: 7. CDR3 loop: CASSPLAGAGDTQYF. The CDR3 bases are TGTGCCAGCAGCCCCCTAGCGGGGGCGGGAGATACGCAGTATTTT.

This clone was recorded only once. The chain has TRBV6-1 and TRBJ2-1; TRBD1 might be the D (5 bases). Germline CDR1 is MNHNS and CDR2 is SASEGT. Trimming left V 1 base short and J 6 bases short, with 13 bases between. This CDR3 comprises 15 residues. The CDR3 region has the DNA TGTGCCAGCAGTGAAGTTAGGGGTTTCTCCAATGAGCAGTTCTTC. This codes for CASSEVRGFSNEQFF.

This clone was recorded many times. The rearrangement joins TRBV4-3 to TRBJ1-6; D uncertain. This CDR3 comprises 15 residues. Germline lookup yields CDR1 LGHNA and CDR2 YSLEER. V lost 4 bases, J lost 6 bases, and 13 bases lay in between. CDR3 in DNA: TGCGCCAGCAGCCGGTCCGGGGTGGCTAATTCACCCCTCCACTTT. It is translated as CASSRSGVANSPLHF.

This clone was picked up a small number of times. The V and J genes are TRBV30 and TRBJ2-7; the D gene is possibly TRBD1 (9 bases). CDR1 and CDR2 (germline): GTSNPN, SVGIG (reference sequence). Trimming left V 2 bases short and J 4 bases short, with 18 bases between. The CDR3 length is 15 residues. CDR3 amino acids: CAWSREGQGRYEQYF. CDR3 in DNA: TGTGCCTGGAGTCGGGAGGGACAGGGTCGGTACGAGCAGTACTTC.

J is TRBJ2-1 and V is TRBV7-3; 9 bases match TRBD2. The V segment lost 1 base and the J segment 7 bases; nucleotides outside the gene matches: 2. Germline lookup yields CDR1 SGHTA and CDR2 FQGTGA. The CDR3 runs 14 residues. CDR3 residues: CASSLKGLANEQFF. The DNA of the CDR3 is TGTGCCAGCAGCTTAAAGGGACTAGCAAATGAGCAGTTCTTC.

The chain couples TRBV5-1 to TRBJ2-3; D is unresolved. V gave up 2 bases and J gave up 2 bases, with 3 bases separating them. CDR3 length: 12 residues. Germline loops: CDR1 SGHRS, CDR2 YFSETQ. CDR3 nucleotides: TGCGCCAGCAGCTTCAACACAGATACGCAGTATTTT. Translation gives CASSFNTDTQYF.

The chain joins TRBV10-3 to TRBJ2-5; possibly TRBD1 for D (5 bases). The CDR3 runs 15 residues. CDR1 and CDR2 from the germline V gene are ENHRY and SYGVKD. Deletions cut 3 bases from V and 3 bases from J, with 14 bases between. The CDR3 coding sequence is TGTGCCATCAGTGACGGCAGGACACGAAAAGAGACCCAGTACTTC. This gives the protein CAISDGRTRKETQYF.

This clone has ten or more counts. The chain carries TRBV7-9 and TRBJ1-2; D unresolved. There are 14 residues in the CDR3. The ends were cut back, 2 bases at V and 8 bases at J, with 15 bases in the middle. Germline V gene data show CDR1 as SEHNR and CDR2 as FQNEAQ (reference sequence). CDR3 region: CASSLSNPAGGYTF. The CDR3 DNA reads as TGTGCCAGCAGCTTAAGTAATCCGGCGGGGGGCTACACCTTC.

In this sample, this clone turned up a few times. Written as DNA, the CDR3 is TGTGCCAGCAGTTACTCAGGGACTAGCGGCTACGAGCAGTACTTC. It specifies CASSYSGTSGYEQYF. This chain joins TRBV6-6 and TRBJ2-7; 11 bases are shared with TRBD2. The junction had 1 base not matched to a gene; V was cut back by 0 bases and J by 3 bases. CDR3 length equals 15 residues. The germline CDR1 and CDR2 sequences are MNHNY and SVGAGI (reference sequence).

The chain uses TRBV7-3 and TRBJ2-5, with D possibly matching TRBD1 (6 bases). The CDR3 is made up of 15 amino acids. V was shortened by 6 bases and J by 5 bases, with 19 bases between the two germline ends. Germline assignment: CDR1 SGHTA and CDR2 FQGTGA. CDR3 sequence: CASSLGTGMGETQYF. The CDR3 DNA follows: TGTGCCAGCAGTTTAGGTACAGGGATGGGGGAGACCCAGTACTTC.

This chain uses TRBV10-3 with TRBJ2-2, with 8 bases aligning to TRBD1. Per germline, CDR1 ENHRY and CDR2 SYGVKD. With 0 bases clipped from V and 6 bases from J, the junction kept 3 bases outside the gene matches. The CDR3 has 15 residues. CDR3 loop: CAISESRGLAGELFF. The CDR3 bases are TGTGCCATCAGTGAGTCCAGGGGGCTGGCCGGGGAGCTGTTTTTT.

This clone was recorded once. The genes are TRBV15 and TRBJ1-6; unclear D gene. The germline gives CDR1 LNHNV, CDR2 YYDKDF (reference sequence). The CDR3 covers 15 residues. Between the trimmed V and J ends, which lost 2 bases and 7 bases, there was a span of 12 bases. CDR3 sequence: CATSRQDGRNSPLHF. The CDR3, as DNA: TGTGCCACCAGCAGACAGGACGGGAGAAATTCACCCCTCCACTTT.

The gene calls are TRBV27 and TRBJ2-3; 8 nucleotides line up with TRBD2. V dropped 8 bases and J dropped 1; count of bases not matched to a gene: 8. The CDR3 is made up of 15 amino acids. Germline assignment: CDR1 MNHEY and CDR2 SMNVEV (reference sequence). The CDR3 DNA reads TGTGCCAGCGGGGAAGCGGGGGCACGCACAGATACGCAGTATTTT. Translated: CASGEAGARTDTQYF.

In this sample, this clone turned up a few times. This chain connects TRBV6-6 to TRBJ1-3; D not certain. From germline, CDR1 is MNHNY and CDR2 SVGAGI (reference sequence). The CDR3 sequence is 15 residues long. V was clipped by 7 bases and J by 7 bases, with 20 bases between them. The CDR3 DNA sequence: TGTGCCAGCAACCGAGAGGCTGCTCTTGGGAACACCATATATTTT. Translated: CASNREAALGNTIYF.

There are a few counts of this clone. The gene calls are TRBV20-1 and TRBJ2-1; perhaps TRBD1 as D (6 bases). Per the germline V gene, CDR1 is DFQATT and CDR2 is SNEGSKA (reference sequence). Between the trimmed V and J ends, which lost 6 bases and 6 bases, there was a span of 6 bases. The CDR3 runs to 10 residues. CDR3: CSAQGNEQFF. In DNA form, the CDR3 reads TGCAGTGCACAGGGCAATGAGCAGTTCTTC.

The sample holds many counts of this clone. The V and J genes are TRBV4-3 and TRBJ2-7; perhaps TRBD1 as D (5 bases). Germline V CDR1 and CDR2: LGHNA, YSLEER. Trimming removed 3 bases at V and 3 bases at J, with 18 bases between. This CDR3 spans 16 amino acids. CDR3 coding DNA: TGCGCCAGCAGCCAGGCTAAGGGGTCGTGGAACTACGAGCAGTACTTC. This gives the protein CASSQAKGSWNYEQYF.

The V call is TRBV28, the J call TRBJ2-2; TRBD1 might be the D (5 bases). The V gene lost 6 bases and the J gene lost 4 bases, with 15 bases spanning the gap. Germline V gene data show CDR1 as MDHEN and CDR2 as SYDVKM. This CDR3 comprises 15 residues. The CDR3 loop is CASRLEQGGTGELFF. Here the CDR3 DNA reads TGTGCCAGCAGATTAGAGCAGGGCGGCACCGGGGAGCTGTTTTTT.

This clone was seen more than once but under ten times. The chain couples TRBV5-1 to TRBJ2-7; 9 bases match TRBD1. Germline CDR1 and CDR2: SGHRS and YFSETQ. The CDR3 extends over 16 amino acids. Trimming removed 0 bases from V and 0 bases from J; junction bases left unmatched: 4. The CDR3 DNA reads TGCGCCAGCAGCTTGGCCGGGACAGGGACCTCCTACGAGCAGTACTTC. Protein product: CASSLAGTGTSYEQYF.

This clone occurred a few times. The rearrangement links TRBV2 to TRBJ2-1, with TRBD2 matching over 11 bases. J lost 3 bases, V lost 7 bases, and 5 bases had no gene match. CDR3 length: 15 residues. Germline CDR1 and CDR2: SNHLY and FYNNEI. The DNA for the CDR3 is TGTGCCAGCACCGGACTAGCGGGCCTCTACAATGAGCAGTTCTTC. Residues: CASTGLAGLYNEQFF.

This clone was observed a few times. The chain is built from TRBV19 and TRBJ1-5; D possibly corresponds to TRBD1 (6 bases). Germline loops: CDR1 LNHDA, CDR2 SQIVND (reference sequence). Trimming removed 5 bases from V and 3 bases from J, with 14 bases in between. The CDR3 is 15 amino acids. CDR3 coding DNA: TGTGCCAGTAGTCAAGACAGGACGGACAATCAGCCCCAGCATTTT. It translates to CASSQDRTDNQPQHF.

There are a few counts of this clone. At one boundary the junction diverges from the germline segment, which might be a read error. The V gene is TRBV18, the J gene TRBJ2-1; 7 nucleotides agree with TRBD2. Germline lookup yields CDR1 KGHSH and CDR2 LQKENI. The CDR3 extends over 17 amino acids. CDR3 sequence: CASSPMSLALAYSEQFF. CDR3 nucleotides: TGTGCCAGCTCACCAATGTCTCTCGCACTAGCGTACAGTGAGCAGTTCTTC.

This sequence joins TRBV18 and TRBJ2-5; no definite D call. This CDR3 has 12 amino acids. V dropped 2 bases and J dropped 5 bases, with 6 bases sitting between them. The germline V gene has CDR1 KGHSH and CDR2 LQKENI. CDR3 nucleotides: TGTGCCAGCTCACCAAACATGGAGACCCAGTACTTC. As protein: CASSPNMETQYF.

The chain couples TRBV7-2 to TRBJ2-2; 8 nucleotides line up with TRBD1. The V segment lost 5 bases and the J segment 4 bases; nucleotides outside the gene matches: 6. Germline assignment: CDR1 SGHTA and CDR2 FQGNSA. The CDR3 is 15 residues long. The CDR3 loop is CASSPQGAGTGELFF. CDR3 in DNA: TGTGCCAGCAGCCCTCAGGGGGCTGGCACCGGGGAGCTGTTTTTT.